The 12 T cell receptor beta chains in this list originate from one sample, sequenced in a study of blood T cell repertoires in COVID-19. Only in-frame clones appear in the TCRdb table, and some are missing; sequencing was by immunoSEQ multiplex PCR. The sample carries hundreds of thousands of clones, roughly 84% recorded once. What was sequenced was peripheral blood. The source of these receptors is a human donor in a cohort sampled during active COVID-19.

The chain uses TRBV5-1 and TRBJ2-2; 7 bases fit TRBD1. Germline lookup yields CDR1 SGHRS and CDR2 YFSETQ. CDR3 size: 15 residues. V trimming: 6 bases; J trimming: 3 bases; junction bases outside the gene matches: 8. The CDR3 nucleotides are TGCGCCAGCAACCGAGACAGGGTTGACACCGGGGAGCTGTTTTTT. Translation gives CASNRDRVDTGELFF.

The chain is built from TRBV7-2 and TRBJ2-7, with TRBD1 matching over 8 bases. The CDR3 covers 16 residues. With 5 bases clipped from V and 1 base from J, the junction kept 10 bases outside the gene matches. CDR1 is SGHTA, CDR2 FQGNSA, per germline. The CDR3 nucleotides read TGTGCCAGCAGCCCAACAACCGGGACAGGTTCCTACGAGCAGTACTTC. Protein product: CASSPTTGTGSYEQYF.

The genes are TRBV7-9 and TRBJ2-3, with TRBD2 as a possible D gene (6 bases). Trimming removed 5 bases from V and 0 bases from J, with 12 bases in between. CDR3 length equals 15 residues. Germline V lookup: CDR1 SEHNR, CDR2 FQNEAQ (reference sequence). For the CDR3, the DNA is TGTGCCAGCAGCCGGTCCCGGGGGAGCACAGATACGCAGTATTTT. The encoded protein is CASSRSRGSTDTQYF.

DNA for the CDR3: TGCGCCAGCAGCTGGGGACTAGCGGATAGCACAGATACGCAGTATTTT. Amino acid sequence: CASSWGLADSTDTQYF. The chain recombines TRBV5-1 with TRBJ2-3, with 11 bases that match TRBD2. This CDR3 is built from 16 residues. CDR1 is SGHRS, CDR2 YFSETQ, per germline. Germline trimming cut 3 bases from V and 0 bases from J; bases unmatched to any gene: 3.

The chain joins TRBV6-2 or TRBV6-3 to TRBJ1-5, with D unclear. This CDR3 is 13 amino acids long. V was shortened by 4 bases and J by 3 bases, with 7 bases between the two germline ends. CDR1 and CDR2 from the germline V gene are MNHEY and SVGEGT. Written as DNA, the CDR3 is TGTGCCAGCAGTTCTGGCAACAATCAGCCCCAGCATTTT. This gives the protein CASSSGNNQPQHF.

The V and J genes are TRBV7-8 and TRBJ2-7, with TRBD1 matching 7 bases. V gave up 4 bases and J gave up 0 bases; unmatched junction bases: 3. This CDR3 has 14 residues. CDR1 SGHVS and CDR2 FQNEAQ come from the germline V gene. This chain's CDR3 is CASSYRGPSYEQYF. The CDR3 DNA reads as TGTGCCAGCAGCTACAGGGGTCCCTCCTACGAGCAGTACTTC. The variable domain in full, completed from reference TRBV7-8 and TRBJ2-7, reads GAGVSQSPRYKVAKRGQDVALRCDPISGHVSLFWYQQALGQGPEFLTYFQNEAQLDKSGLPSDRFFAERPEGSVSTLKIQRTQQEDSAVYLCASSYRGPSYEQYFGPGTRLTVT.

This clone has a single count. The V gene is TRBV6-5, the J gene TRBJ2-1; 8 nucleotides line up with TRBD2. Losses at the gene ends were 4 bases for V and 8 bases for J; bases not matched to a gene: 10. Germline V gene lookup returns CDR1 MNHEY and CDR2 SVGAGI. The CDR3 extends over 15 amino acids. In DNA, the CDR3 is TGTGCCAGCAGTTTCCTAGCGGGCGGCTTCGATGAGCAGTTCTTC. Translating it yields CASSFLAGGFDEQFF.

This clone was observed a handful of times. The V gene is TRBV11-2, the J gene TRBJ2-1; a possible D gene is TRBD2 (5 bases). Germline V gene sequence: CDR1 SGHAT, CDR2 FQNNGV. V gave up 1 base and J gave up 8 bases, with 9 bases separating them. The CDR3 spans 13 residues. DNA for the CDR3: TGTGCCAGCAGCTTAGGTCTCGGGGATGAGCAGTTCTTC. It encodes CASSLGLGDEQFF.

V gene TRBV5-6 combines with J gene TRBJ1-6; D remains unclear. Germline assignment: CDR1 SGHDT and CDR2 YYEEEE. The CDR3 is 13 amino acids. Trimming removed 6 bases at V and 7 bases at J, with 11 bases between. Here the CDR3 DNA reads TGTGCCAGCAACCCGGGGAGGAATTCACCCCTCCACTTT. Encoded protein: CASNPGRNSPLHF.

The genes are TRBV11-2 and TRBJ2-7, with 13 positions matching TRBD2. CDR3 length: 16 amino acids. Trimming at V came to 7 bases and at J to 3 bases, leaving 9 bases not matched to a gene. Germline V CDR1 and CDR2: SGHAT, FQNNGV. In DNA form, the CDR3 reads TGTGCCAGCATAGGGACTAGCGGGAAGGGTGGCTACGAGCAGTACTTC. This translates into CASIGTSGKGGYEQYF.

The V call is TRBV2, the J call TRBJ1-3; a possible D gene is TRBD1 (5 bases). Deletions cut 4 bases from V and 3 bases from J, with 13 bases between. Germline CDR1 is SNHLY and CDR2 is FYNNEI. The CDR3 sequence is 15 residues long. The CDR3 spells CASSGRHRSGNTIYF. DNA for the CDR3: TGTGCCAGCAGTGGTCGTCACAGGAGTGGAAACACCATATATTTT.

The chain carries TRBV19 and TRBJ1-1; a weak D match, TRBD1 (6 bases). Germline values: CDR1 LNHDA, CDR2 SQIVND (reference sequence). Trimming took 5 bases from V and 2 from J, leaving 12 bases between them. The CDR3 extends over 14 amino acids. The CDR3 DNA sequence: TGTGCCAGTAGTCCCAACAGGGTTAACACTGAAGCTTTCTTT. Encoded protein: CASSPNRVNTEAFF.